These 31 T cell receptor beta chains originate from one sample sequenced in a study of CD8 T cells in ankylosing spondylitis. Findings and caveats of the study: What appeared characteristic of ankylosing spondylitis blood was a TCR beta motif of fewer than ten highly homologous variants.

The antigens for these receptors are not known. TCRdb called the 5' RACE reads again in MiXCR, with one record for every CDR3 protein. The sample carries around 130,000 distinct CDR3 sequences, 17% recorded once. The material sequenced was blood, either unsorted or a sorted T cell fraction (not recorded which). These TCRs come from a male donor with ankylosing spondylitis.

The sample holds a few counts of this clonotype. The J gene is TRBJ2-1, the V gene TRBV12-3 or TRBV12-4; D possibly matches TRBD1 or TRBD2 (5 bases each). The CDR3 totals 14 residues. Between the trimmed V and J ends, which lost 3 bases and 5 bases, there was a span of 11 bases. The CDR3: CASSFGTENNEQFF. The DNA of the CDR3 is TGTGCCAGCAGTTTCGGGACGGAAAACAATGAGCAGTTCTTC.

The chain employs TRBV4-1 and TRBJ2-1; D not resolved. V was shortened by 6 bases and J by 0 bases, with 9 bases between the two germline ends. There are 14 residues in the CDR3. Germline V CDR1 and CDR2: MGHRA, YSYEKL. The CDR3 region is CASRSESSYNEQFF. CDR3 DNA: TGCGCCAGCAGGTCGGAAAGCTCCTACAATGAGCAGTTCTTC.

This clonotype was seen a handful of times. The rearrangement uses TRBV28 and TRBJ1-2; D remains ambiguous. The germline V and J ends were trimmed by 8 bases and 6 bases, with 10 bases remaining between them. The germline V gene encodes CDR1 MDHEN and CDR2 SYDVKM. The CDR3 spans 11 residues. CDR3 protein: CASGRRNGYTF. CDR3 in DNA: TGTGCCAGCGGTCGGCGCAATGGCTACACCTTC.

This sequence joins TRBV28 and TRBJ1-5, with 8 bases aligning to TRBD1. CDR1 and CDR2 from the germline V gene are MDHEN and SYDVKM. Unmatched junction bases numbered 6, after V lost 4 bases and J lost 7 bases. The CDR3 length is 14 residues. The CDR3 reads CASSSSGGRQPQHF. The CDR3 DNA reads as TGTGCCAGCAGTTCATCAGGGGGCCGGCAGCCCCAGCATTTT.

This clonotype was counted only a few times. The chain couples TRBV15 to TRBJ2-5; D unresolved. The CDR3 is made up of 13 amino acids. CDR1 and CDR2 from the germline V gene are LNHNV and YYDKDF (reference sequence). Trimming left V 5 bases short and J 3 bases short, with 10 bases between. Written as DNA, the CDR3 is TGTGCCACCAGCGTTTCCTGGGAAGAGACCCAGTACTTC. It codes for CATSVSWEETQYF.

This clonotype was detected a few times. This chain links TRBV20-1 with TRBJ2-3; 13 bases map to TRBD2. Germline V gives CDR1 DFQATT, CDR2 SNEGSKA (reference sequence). CDR3 size: 15 residues. V was clipped by 6 bases and J by 5 bases; unmatched bases: 8. CDR3: CSASGLAGRGDTQYF. In nucleotides, the CDR3 is TGCAGTGCCTCGGGACTAGCGGGACGCGGAGATACGCAGTATTTT.

The sample holds a few counts of this clonotype. The rearrangement joins TRBV20-1 to TRBJ2-1; a weak D match, TRBD2 (6 bases). The CDR3 totals 16 residues. In germline, CDR1 is DFQATT, CDR2 SNEGSKA (reference sequence). V was clipped by 1 base and J by 1 base, with 14 bases between them. The CDR3 region is CSARARQEGSYNEQFF. The DNA for the CDR3 is TGCAGTGCTAGAGCCCGGCAGGAGGGGTCCTACAATGAGCAGTTCTTC.

The J gene is TRBJ2-3, the V gene TRBV15; 8 bases map to TRBD2. The germline gives CDR1 LNHNV, CDR2 YYDKDF (reference sequence). This CDR3 has 17 amino acids. Trimming took 3 bases from V and 4 from J; bases not matched to a gene: 12. CDR3 amino acids: CATSSRAHVAGPDTQYF. CDR3 in DNA: TGTGCCACCAGCAGCAGAGCCCACGTAGCGGGGCCAGATACGCAGTATTTT.

This clonotype was seen at least ten times. The rearrangement joins TRBV29-1 to TRBJ2-7; no reliable D call. V lost 2 bases, J lost 2 bases, and 13 bases lay in between. CDR1 is SQVTM, CDR2 ANQGSEA, per germline. The length of the CDR3 is 14 residues. The CDR3, as DNA: TGCAGCGTTGAATCCAACGGGTTGACCTACGAGCAGTACTTC. As protein: CSVESNGLTYEQYF.

This clonotype was counted between two and nine times. The genes are TRBV13 and TRBJ2-7; TRBD2 agrees at 12 bases. CDR1 is PRHDT and CDR2 is FYEKMQ in the germline V gene (reference sequence). V was clipped by 5 bases and J by 6 bases; unmatched bases: 8. CDR3 length: 15 amino acids. In DNA, the CDR3 is TGTGCCAGCAGCCCACTCGGACTAGCGGGAAGCGAGCAGTACTTC. Protein product: CASSPLGLAGSEQYF.

This clonotype was seen a few times. The chain uses TRBV6-2 or TRBV6-3 and TRBJ2-1; D is unclear. The germline V and J ends were trimmed by 4 bases and 0 bases, with 13 bases remaining between them. The CDR3 is 16 amino acids. Germline values: CDR1 MNHEY, CDR2 SVGEGT. Written as DNA, the CDR3 is TGTGCCAGCAGTTTGGTCGCACCGAGCTCCTACAATGAGCAGTTCTTC. Encoded protein: CASSLVAPSSYNEQFF.

This clonotype was observed a few times. The chain combines TRBV10-3 with TRBJ2-3; no clear D. The V and J ends lost 3 bases and 5 bases respectively, with 6 bases between them. The CDR3 length is 12 residues. Germline V lookup: CDR1 ENHRY, CDR2 SYGVKD. The CDR3, as DNA: TGTGCCATCAGTGATGCTCAAGATACGCAGTATTTT. This gives the protein CAISDAQDTQYF.

This clonotype occurred a few times. This rearrangement joins TRBV7-2 to TRBJ2-3; 13 bases agree with TRBD2. Germline V gene lookup returns CDR1 SGHTA and CDR2 FQGNSA. CDR3 size: 16 residues. V lost 5 bases and J lost 4; bases outside the gene matches: 6. The CDR3 loop is CASSATSGRVADTQYF. Written as DNA, the CDR3 is TGTGCCAGCAGCGCAACTAGCGGGAGGGTTGCAGATACGCAGTATTTT. The full variable domain, completed using reference TRBV7-2 and TRBJ2-3, is GAGVSQSPSNKVTEKGKDVELRCDPISGHTALYWYRQSLGQGLEFLIYFQGNSAPDKSGLPSDRFSAERTGGSVSTLTIQRTQQEDSAVYLCASSATSGRVADTQYFGPGTRLTVL.

V usage is TRBV20-1 and J usage is TRBJ2-7; the D gene could be TRBD1 or TRBD2 (5 bases each). Germline V lookup: CDR1 DFQATT, CDR2 SNEGSKA (reference sequence). This CDR3 has 13 amino acids. V lost 8 bases and J 1 base, leaving 15 bases between the germline ends. CDR3 residues: CSLKGRRSYEQYF. CDR3 in DNA: TGCAGTTTAAAGGGGCGGAGGTCCTACGAGCAGTACTTC.

At least ten counts were recorded for this clonotype. V and J are TRBV27 and TRBJ1-5; no reliable D call. CDR1 MNHEY and CDR2 SMNVEV come from the germline V gene (reference sequence). The CDR3 covers 14 residues. V lost 2 bases and J 4 bases, leaving 9 bases between the germline ends. The CDR3 nucleotides read TGTGCCAGCAGTTTACCCGGACGGAATCAGCCCCAGCATTTT. This translates into CASSLPGRNQPQHF.

The V call is TRBV7-9, the J call TRBJ2-7, with 14 bases identical to TRBD2. Looked up from germline, CDR1 is SEHNR and CDR2 is FQNEAQ (reference sequence). V lost 4 bases and J lost 7; bases outside the gene matches: 6. The CDR3 spans 15 residues. The DNA of the CDR3 is TGTGCCAGCAGCTGGGGACTAGCGGGAGCCGGGGAGCAGTACTTC. Its translation: CASSWGLAGAGEQYF.

In its sample, this clonotype was seen a few times. The chain is built from TRBV6-1 and TRBJ1-4; weak D call: TRBD1 (5 bases). Trimming stripped 8 bases from V and 8 bases from J, with 18 bases between. This CDR3 spans 14 amino acids. Per the germline V gene, CDR1 is MNHNS and CDR2 is SASEGT. CDR3 sequence: CASSSLGGSEKLFF. The CDR3 DNA reads as TGTGCCAGCTCATCGTTGGGGGGATCGGAAAAACTGTTTTTT.

Remarks on this clonotype: This may be a read error, as it is one base from a much larger clone. The V gene is TRBV6-5, the J gene TRBJ2-2; 8 bases map to TRBD2. The CDR3 totals 17 residues. The V gene's germline CDR1 is MNHEY and CDR2 SVGAGI. Here the CDR3 reads CASSYSTSGGPTEELFF. The CDR3 nucleotides read TGTGCCAGCAGTTACTCTACTAGCGGAGGCCCCACCGAGGAGCTGTTTTTT.

This clonotype was counted only a few times. This chain uses TRBV5-6 with TRBJ1-1; D possibly corresponds to TRBD1 (5 bases). Germline CDR1 reads SGHDT; CDR2 reads YYEEEE. V was clipped by 3 bases and J by 8 bases, with 14 bases between them. CDR3 length: 13 residues. For the CDR3, the DNA is TGTGCCAGCAGCTGGGCGGGATGGGACGAAGCTTTCTTT. It codes for CASSWAGWDEAFF.

The chain employs TRBV4-3 and TRBJ2-3; D is possibly TRBD2 (6 bases). The CDR3 loop spans 16 amino acids. With 1 base removed from V and 5 bases from J, the gap between germline ends came to 16 bases. Looked up from germline, CDR1 is LGHNA and CDR2 is YSLEER. This chain's CDR3 is CASSQGRREFIDTQYF. CDR3 nucleotides: TGCGCCAGCAGCCAAGGTCGTCGGGAGTTCATAGATACGCAGTATTTT.

This clonotype has a handful of counts. CDR3 region: CASSPAGVTEAFF. The CDR3 coding sequence is TGTGCCAGCAGCCCTGCCGGAGTCACTGAAGCTTTCTTT. This chain connects TRBV9 to TRBJ1-1; no reliable D call. CDR3 size: 13 residues. Trimming took off 4 bases at V and 4 bases at J, with 11 bases between the two ends. In germline, CDR1 is SGDLS, CDR2 YYNGEE.

In this sample, this clonotype turned up a few times. The chain carries TRBV29-1 and TRBJ2-7; 11 positions agree with TRBD2. Germline CDR1 is SQVTM and CDR2 is ANQGSEA. The V segment lost 5 bases and the J segment 4 bases; nucleotides outside the gene matches: 4. The CDR3 has 13 amino acids. The CDR3 protein is CSVQLAGVYEQYF. In DNA form, the CDR3 reads TGCAGCGTTCAACTAGCGGGAGTATACGAGCAGTACTTC.

V and J are TRBV19 and TRBJ2-3; 8 bases align to TRBD1. The germline CDR1 and CDR2 sequences are LNHDA and SQIVND (reference sequence). This CDR3 is built from 14 residues. V was pared by 7 bases and J by 3 bases, with 6 bases of the junction left unmatched. The CDR3 reads CASTTGEGTDTQYF. The DNA of the CDR3 is TGTGCCAGTACGACAGGGGAAGGGACAGATACGCAGTATTTT.

This clonotype appeared a few times. The chain is built from TRBV30 and TRBJ1-1, with D perhaps TRBD1 (5 bases). The CDR3 is 13 residues long. Germline lookup yields CDR1 GTSNPN and CDR2 SVGIG (reference sequence). The V end was cut by 2 bases, the J end by 0 bases, with 7 bases between. CDR3 in amino acids: CAWSTGVNTEAFF. CDR3 coding DNA: TGTGCCTGGAGTACAGGCGTGAACACTGAAGCTTTCTTT.

The V gene is TRBV5-1, the J gene TRBJ2-7; unclear D gene. CDR3 length equals 17 residues. The V gene lost 0 bases and the J gene lost 2 bases, with 18 bases spanning the gap. Germline assignment: CDR1 SGHRS and CDR2 YFSETQ. CDR3 sequence reads: CASSLAGPHSPAYEQYF. CDR3 DNA sequence: TGCGCCAGCAGCTTGGCCGGTCCGCACAGCCCGGCCTACGAGCAGTACTTC.

J is TRBJ2-1 and V is TRBV28, with TRBD2 matching over 10 bases. The length of the CDR3 is 15 residues. Germline-derived CDR1 and CDR2 are MDHEN and SYDVKM. V gave up 6 bases and J gave up 4 bases; unmatched junction bases: 6. The DNA for the CDR3 is TGTGCCAGCAGCCACGGACTAGCGGAATACAATGAGCAGTTCTTC. Translation gives CASSHGLAEYNEQFF.

This clonotype came up a few times. This chain links TRBV13 with TRBJ1-1; 10 bases are a match to TRBD1. This CDR3 is 17 amino acids long. V was clipped by 3 bases and J by 1 base; unmatched bases: 8. Germline V gene data show CDR1 as PRHDT and CDR2 as FYEKMQ (reference sequence). CDR3 region: CASSFSETGGRNTEAFF. The CDR3 DNA follows: TGTGCCAGCAGCTTTAGCGAGACAGGGGGCAGGAACACTGAAGCTTTCTTT.

The chain employs TRBV2 and TRBJ2-5; D gene uncertain. In germline, CDR1 is SNHLY, CDR2 FYNNEI. Trimming stripped 7 bases from V and 5 bases from J, with 17 bases between. The CDR3 loop spans 14 amino acids. The DNA of the CDR3 is TGTGCCAGCAAGGATACGACGGCCCGGGAGACCCAGTACTTC. It translates to CASKDTTARETQYF.

This clonotype occurred a few times. The CDR3 here is CASIEGGSSYEQYF. For the CDR3, the DNA is TGTGCCAGCATCGAGGGGGGGAGCTCCTACGAGCAGTACTTC. The chain joins TRBV7-9 to TRBJ2-7; possible D gene TRBD2, 7 bases. Germline-derived CDR1 and CDR2 are SEHNR and FQNEAQ (reference sequence). V was shortened by 7 bases and J by 0 bases, with 13 bases between the two germline ends. CDR3 length: 14 amino acids.

This chain links TRBV25-1 with TRBJ2-7; D possibly corresponds to TRBD2 (6 bases). This CDR3 has 13 residues. V shed 4 bases and J shed 4 bases, with 11 bases lying between them. Per the germline V gene, CDR1 is MGHDK and CDR2 is SYGVNS. The CDR3 spells CASSVGRGYEQYF. The CDR3 DNA follows: TGTGCCAGCAGTGTCGGGAGAGGTTACGAGCAGTACTTC.

There are many counts of this clonotype. The chain links TRBV5-6 to TRBJ1-1, with D possibly TRBD1 on 6 matching bases. Trimming took 4 bases from V and 0 from J, leaving 16 bases between them. This CDR3 is 16 amino acids long. Germline V gene lookup returns CDR1 SGHDT and CDR2 YYEEEE. The CDR3 loop reads CASSKTGVEMNTEAFF. CDR3 nucleotides: TGTGCCAGCAGCAAGACAGGAGTTGAAATGAACACTGAAGCTTTCTTT.